A single T cell receptor (beta chain) is shown here with its context. What it recognizes is unknown. Per the germline V gene, CDR1 is SQVTM and CDR2 is ANQGSEA. The CDR3 sequence is 13 residues long. V lost 7 bases and J lost 8; bases outside the gene matches: 10. These data belong to a study of T cell responses to AZD1222 COVID-19 vaccine. Clones were read by immunoSEQ multiplex PCR, and TCRdb kept only the in-frame ones, dropping some. The sample has roughly 200,000 clones, almost 90% seen once. Study-wide findings and caveats: Per reports, nearly half of all spike-specific TCRs target regions that are unmutated in variants. Rises in breadth and depth of Spike-specific TCRs came after two AZD1222 doses.

This clonotype was obtained from an adult in good health. This chain connects TRBV29-1 to TRBJ1-2; 10 bases match TRBD1. The source material was peripheral blood, sampled on day 0 of AZD1222 vaccination. Written as DNA, the CDR3 is TGCAGCGCTGGGGACAGGGGAGGGGAAGGCTACACCTTC. Translating gives CSAGDRGGEGYTF. Drawing the rest from reference TRBV29-1 and TRBJ1-2, the complete variable domain is SAVISQKPSRDICQRGTSLTIQCQVDSQVTMMFWYRQQPGQSLTLIATANQGSEATYESGFVIDKFPISRPNLTFSTLTVSNMSPEDSSIYLCSAGDRGGEGYTFGSGTRLTVV.